These 5 T cell receptor beta chains came from one sample sequenced in a study of cytomegalovirus exposure and HLA in healthy donors. It was with 60 Vbeta and 13 Jbeta primers that the PCR ran. Assay: immunoSEQ multiplex PCR; the TCRdb copy retains only in-frame clones and omits some. The repertoire holds 100,000 to 150,000 clones, with around 85% as singletons. The sequenced material came from PBMCs. All receptors come from a man aged 18 to 30 in good health and CMV-seropositive.

The chain uses TRBV9 and TRBJ1-4; TRBD1 aligns across 10 bases. CDR1 is SGDLS, CDR2 YYNGEE, per germline. J was trimmed by 0 bases and V by 3 bases; bases with no gene match: 17. The CDR3 is 21 residues long. The CDR3 loop reads CASSARPTGGLRPATNEKLFF. In nucleotides, the CDR3 is TGTGCCAGCAGCGCCCGCCCGACAGGGGGCCTACGACCTGCAACTAATGAAAAACTGTTTTTT.

This chain joins TRBV2 and TRBJ2-2, with D maybe TRBD2 (5 bases). CDR3 length: 16 residues. The germline gives CDR1 SNHLY, CDR2 FYNNEI. V gave up 0 bases and J gave up 4 bases, with 12 bases separating them. DNA for the CDR3: TGTGCCAGCAGTGAAGCCGGGGTTGCTAGCACCGGGGAGCTGTTTTTT. It is translated as CASSEAGVASTGELFF.

This clone was counted only a few times. CDR3 DNA sequence: TGTGCCAGCAGCCCGGGGGGTAGCACAGATACGCAGTATTTT. This encodes CASSPGGSTDTQYF. The V and J genes are TRBV6-1 and TRBJ2-3; TRBD2 agrees at 7 bases. The CDR3 length is 14 residues. Germline V gene sequence: CDR1 MNHNS, CDR2 SASEGT. The ends lost 6 bases at V and 0 bases at J; junction bases unmatched: 3.

This clone was detected a few times. V and J are TRBV14 and TRBJ1-1; 9 bases line up with TRBD1. The trim removed 4 bases at V and 5 bases at J, leaving 2 bases unmatched. Germline V gene data show CDR1 as SGHDN and CDR2 as FVKESK. The CDR3 consists of 13 residues. The CDR3 region has the DNA TGTGCCAGCAGCCGGACAGGGGAAACTGAAGCTTTCTTT. This encodes CASSRTGETEAFF.

This clone showed up just a few times. CDR3 in DNA: TGTGCCAGCAGCCAGGACAGGGCACATGGCTACACCTTC. Residues: CASSQDRAHGYTF. The rearrangement links TRBV14 to TRBJ1-2; 8 nucleotides line up with TRBD1. CDR3 length equals 13 residues. J was trimmed by 6 bases and V by 3 bases; bases with no gene match: 3. CDR1 SGHDN and CDR2 FVKESK come from the germline V gene.